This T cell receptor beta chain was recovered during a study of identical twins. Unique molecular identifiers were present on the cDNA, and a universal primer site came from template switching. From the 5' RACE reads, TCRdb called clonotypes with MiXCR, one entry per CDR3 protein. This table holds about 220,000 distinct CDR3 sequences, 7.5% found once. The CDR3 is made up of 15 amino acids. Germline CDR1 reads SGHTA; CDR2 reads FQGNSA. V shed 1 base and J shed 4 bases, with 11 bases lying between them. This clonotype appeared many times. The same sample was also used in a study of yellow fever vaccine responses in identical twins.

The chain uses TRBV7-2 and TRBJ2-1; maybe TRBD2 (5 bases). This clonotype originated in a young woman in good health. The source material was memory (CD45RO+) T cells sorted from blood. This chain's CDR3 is CASSLGDYVYNEQFF. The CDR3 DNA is TGTGCCAGCAGCTTAGGTGACTACGTATACAATGAGCAGTTCTTC.